This TCR beta chain originates from a study of cytomegalovirus exposure and HLA in healthy donors. The wider study: Earlier results showed 117 million unique TCR beta sequences derived from approximately 180 million T cells. Regarding the study as a whole: There were reportedly fewer N-insertions in an Asian-associated ancestry cluster than the roughly 670-donor mean, in a later analysis.

As concerns this clone: Its antigen is unidentified.

The CDR3 length is 14 residues. V was clipped by 5 bases and J by 6 bases; unmatched bases: 4. Germline values: CDR1 SGHNT, CDR2 YENEEA. 13 Jbeta primers and 60 Vbeta primers were used for the PCR. Using immunoSEQ multiplex PCR, the repertoire was profiled, and TCRdb retains in-frame clones only, with some absent. The sample lists under 200,000 clones, about 90% occurring once. Source material: PBMCs. V and J are TRBV11-3 and TRBJ2-2; TRBD1 matches 9 bases. This TCR was sampled from a boy under 10 years old in good health and CMV-seronegative. The CDR3 loop is CASSRGQGAGELFF. Here the CDR3 DNA reads TGTGCCAGCAGCAGGGGACAGGGAGCCGGGGAGCTGTTTTTT.